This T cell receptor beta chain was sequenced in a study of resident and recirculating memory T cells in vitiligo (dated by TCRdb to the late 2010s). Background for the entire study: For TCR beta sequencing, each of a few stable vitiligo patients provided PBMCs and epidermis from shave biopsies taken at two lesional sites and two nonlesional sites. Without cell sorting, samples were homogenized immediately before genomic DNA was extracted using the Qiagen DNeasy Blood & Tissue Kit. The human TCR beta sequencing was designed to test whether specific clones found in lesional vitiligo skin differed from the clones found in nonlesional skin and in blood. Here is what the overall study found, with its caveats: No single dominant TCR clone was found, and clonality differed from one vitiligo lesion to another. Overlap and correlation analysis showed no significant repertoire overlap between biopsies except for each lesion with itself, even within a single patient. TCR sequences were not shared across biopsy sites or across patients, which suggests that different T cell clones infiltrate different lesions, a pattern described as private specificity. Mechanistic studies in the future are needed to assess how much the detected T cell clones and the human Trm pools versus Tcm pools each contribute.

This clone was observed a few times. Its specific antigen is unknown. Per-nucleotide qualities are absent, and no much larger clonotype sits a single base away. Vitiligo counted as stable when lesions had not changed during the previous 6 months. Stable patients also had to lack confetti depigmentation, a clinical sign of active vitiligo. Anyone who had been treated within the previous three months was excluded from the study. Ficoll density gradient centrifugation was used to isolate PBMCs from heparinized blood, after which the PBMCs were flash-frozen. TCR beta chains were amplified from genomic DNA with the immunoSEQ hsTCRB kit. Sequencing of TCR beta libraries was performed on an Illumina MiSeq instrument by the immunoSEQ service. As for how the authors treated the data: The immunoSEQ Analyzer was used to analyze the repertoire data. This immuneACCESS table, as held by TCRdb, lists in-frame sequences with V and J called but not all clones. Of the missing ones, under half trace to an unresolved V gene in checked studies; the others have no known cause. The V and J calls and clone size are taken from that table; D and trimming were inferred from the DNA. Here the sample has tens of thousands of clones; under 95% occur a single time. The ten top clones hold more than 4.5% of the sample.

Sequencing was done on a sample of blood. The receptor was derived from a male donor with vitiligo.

The nucleotides are TGCGCCAGCAGCGCGGCGGACAGGGCTACGCAGTATTTT. It codes for CASSAADRATQYF. The V and J segments used are TRBV5-1 and TRBJ2-3, and 8 junctional nucleotides match TRBD1. The CDR3 has 13 amino acids, counting the end cysteine and phenylalanine. This entry keeps only the CDR3 DNA: 39 bases, framed from base 1. For this chain, trimming is 4 bases at the V end and 8 bases at the J end, and the number of junction bases without a gene match is 6. The germline V gene provides CDR1 SGHRS and CDR2 YFSETQ.